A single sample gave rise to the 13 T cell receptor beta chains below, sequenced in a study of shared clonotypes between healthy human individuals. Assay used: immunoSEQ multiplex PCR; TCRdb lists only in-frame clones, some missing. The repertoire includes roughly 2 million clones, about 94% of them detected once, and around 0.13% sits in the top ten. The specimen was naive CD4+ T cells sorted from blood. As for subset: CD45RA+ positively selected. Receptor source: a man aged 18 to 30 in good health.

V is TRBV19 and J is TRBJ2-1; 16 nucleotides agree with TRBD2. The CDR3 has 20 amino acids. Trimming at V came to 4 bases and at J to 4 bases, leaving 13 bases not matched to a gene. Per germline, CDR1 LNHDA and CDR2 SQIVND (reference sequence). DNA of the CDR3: TGTGCCAGTAGTAGAACTTACGGGACTAGCGGGAGGGGTGAGTACAATGAGCAGTTCTTC. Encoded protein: CASSRTYGTSGRGEYNEQFF.

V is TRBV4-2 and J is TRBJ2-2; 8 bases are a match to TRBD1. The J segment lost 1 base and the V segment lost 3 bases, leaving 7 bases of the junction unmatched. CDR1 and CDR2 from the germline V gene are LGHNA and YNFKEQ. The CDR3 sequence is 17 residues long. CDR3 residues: CASSHTPGQGNTGELFF. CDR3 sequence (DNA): TGTGCCAGCAGCCATACCCCCGGACAGGGGAACACCGGGGAGCTGTTTTTT.

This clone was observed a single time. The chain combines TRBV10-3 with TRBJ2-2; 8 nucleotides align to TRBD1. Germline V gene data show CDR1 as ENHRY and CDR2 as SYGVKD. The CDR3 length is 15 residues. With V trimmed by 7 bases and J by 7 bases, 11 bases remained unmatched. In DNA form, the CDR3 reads TGTGCCATCACCTCCGGACAGGGAGGAATCGGGGAGCTGTTTTTT. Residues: CAITSGQGGIGELFF.

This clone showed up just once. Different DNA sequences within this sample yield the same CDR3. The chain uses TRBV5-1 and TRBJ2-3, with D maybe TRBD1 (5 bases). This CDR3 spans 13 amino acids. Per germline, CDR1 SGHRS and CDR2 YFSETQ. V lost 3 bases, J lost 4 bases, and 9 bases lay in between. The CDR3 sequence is CASSSTGPDTQYF. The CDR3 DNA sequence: TGCGCCAGCAGCTCAACAGGTCCAGATACGCAGTATTTT.

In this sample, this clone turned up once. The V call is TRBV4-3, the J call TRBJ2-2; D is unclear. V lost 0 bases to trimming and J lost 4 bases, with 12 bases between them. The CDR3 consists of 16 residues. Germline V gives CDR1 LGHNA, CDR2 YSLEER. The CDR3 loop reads CASSQDGITVTGELFF. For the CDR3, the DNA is TGCGCCAGCAGCCAAGATGGGATTACCGTCACCGGGGAGCTGTTTTTT.

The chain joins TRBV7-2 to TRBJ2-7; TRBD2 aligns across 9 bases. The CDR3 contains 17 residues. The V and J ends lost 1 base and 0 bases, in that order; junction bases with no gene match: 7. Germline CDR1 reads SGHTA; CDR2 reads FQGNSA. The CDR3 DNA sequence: TGTGCCAGCAGCTTAGAGTGGGCGGGAGGGCCCTCCTACGAGCAGTACTTC. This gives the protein CASSLEWAGGPSYEQYF.

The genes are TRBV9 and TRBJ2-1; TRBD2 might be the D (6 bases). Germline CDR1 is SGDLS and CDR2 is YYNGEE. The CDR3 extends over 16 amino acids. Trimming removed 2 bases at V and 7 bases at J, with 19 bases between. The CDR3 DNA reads TGTGCCAGCAGCGTGGAAGGGAGGATTGAATTAAATGAGCAGTTCTTC. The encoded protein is CASSVEGRIELNEQFF.

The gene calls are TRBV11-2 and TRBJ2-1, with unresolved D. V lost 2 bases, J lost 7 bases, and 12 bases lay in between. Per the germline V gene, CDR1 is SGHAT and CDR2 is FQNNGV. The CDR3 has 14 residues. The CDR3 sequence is CASSLFTLRNEQFF. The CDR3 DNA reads TGTGCCAGCAGCTTATTTACCTTAAGGAATGAGCAGTTCTTC.

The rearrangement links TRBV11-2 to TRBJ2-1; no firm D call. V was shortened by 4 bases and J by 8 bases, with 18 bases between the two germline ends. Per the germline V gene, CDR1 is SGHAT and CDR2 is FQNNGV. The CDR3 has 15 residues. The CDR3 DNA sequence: TGTGCCAGCAGCTACACAGCCCTACCCGGGCATGAGCAGTTCTTC. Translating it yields CASSYTALPGHEQFF.

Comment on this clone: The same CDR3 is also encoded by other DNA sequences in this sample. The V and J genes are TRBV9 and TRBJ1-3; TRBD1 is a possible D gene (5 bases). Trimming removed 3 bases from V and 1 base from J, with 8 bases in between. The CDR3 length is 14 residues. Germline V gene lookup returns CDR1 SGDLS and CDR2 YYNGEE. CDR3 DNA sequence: TGTGCCAGCAGCGCAGGGTTGTCTGGAAACACCATATATTTT. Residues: CASSAGLSGNTIYF. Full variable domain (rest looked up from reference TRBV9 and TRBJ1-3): DSGVTQTPKHLITATGQRVTLRCSPRSGDLSVYWYQQSLDQGLQFLIQYYNGEERAKGNILERFSAQQFPDLHSELNLSSLELGDSALYFCASSAGLSGNTIYFGEGSWLTVV.

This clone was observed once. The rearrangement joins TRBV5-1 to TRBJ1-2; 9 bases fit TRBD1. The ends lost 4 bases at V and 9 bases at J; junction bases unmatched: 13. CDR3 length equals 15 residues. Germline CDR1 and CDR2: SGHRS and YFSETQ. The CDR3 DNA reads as TGCGCCAGCAGCGCAGGTGGGACAGGGCTTAGCAGCTACACCTTC. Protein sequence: CASSAGGTGLSSYTF. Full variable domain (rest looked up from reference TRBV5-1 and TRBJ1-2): KAGVTQTPRYLIKTRGQQVTLSCSPISGHRSVSWYQQTPGQGLQFLFEYFSETQRNKGNFPGRFSGRQFSNSRSEMNVSTLELGDSALYLCASSAGGTGLSSYTFGSGTRLTVV.

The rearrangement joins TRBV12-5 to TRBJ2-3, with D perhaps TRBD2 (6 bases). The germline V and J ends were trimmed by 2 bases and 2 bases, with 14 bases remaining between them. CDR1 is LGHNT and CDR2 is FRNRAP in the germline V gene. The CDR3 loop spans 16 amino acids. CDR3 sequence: CASGLISGGFTDTQYF. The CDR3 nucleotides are TGTGCTAGTGGTTTGATTTCCGGGGGATTCACAGATACGCAGTATTTT.

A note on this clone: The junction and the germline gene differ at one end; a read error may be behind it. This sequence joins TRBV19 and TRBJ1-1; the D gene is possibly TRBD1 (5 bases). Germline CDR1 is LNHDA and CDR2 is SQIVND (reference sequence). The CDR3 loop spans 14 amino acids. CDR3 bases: TGTGCCAGTAAAACCGGGACGGCGAACACTGAGGCTTTCTTT. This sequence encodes CASKTGTANTEAFF.